These 25 T cell receptor beta chains were all obtained from the same sample, sequenced in a study of OX40 agonist ivuxolimab in advanced cancers. The data were produced by immunoSEQ multiplex PCR, yet TCRdb's version contains in-frame clones alone and is incomplete. Of some 80,000 clones in the sample, 65% to 90% were seen once. The sequences come from CD4+ or CD8+ T cells sorted from blood, collected in a trial of the OX40 agonist ivuxolimab. These receptors were taken from an adult with an advanced solid tumor such as melanoma, head and neck, liver or kidney cancer.

The V call is TRBV28, the J call TRBJ2-3, with D unclear. V gave up 5 bases and J gave up 5 bases, with 11 bases separating them. Germline assignment: CDR1 MDHEN and CDR2 SYDVKM. CDR3 size: 13 residues. In DNA, the CDR3 is TGTGCCAGCAGTCCCGGTTCAGTAGATACGCAGTATTTT. Translated: CASSPGSVDTQYF. Full variable domain (rest looked up from reference TRBV28 and TRBJ2-3): DVKVTQSSRYLVKRTGEKVFLECVQDMDHENMFWYRQDPGLGLRLIYFSYDVKMKEKGDIPEGYSVSREKKERFSLILESASTNQTSMYLCASSPGSVDTQYFGPGTRLTVL.

This chain links TRBV19 with TRBJ2-2; D uncertain. V shed 7 bases and J shed 0 bases, with 15 bases lying between them. The CDR3 is 16 amino acids. Germline V lookup: CDR1 LNHDA, CDR2 SQIVND (reference sequence). This CDR3 reads CASITLGHANTGELFF. The CDR3 nucleotides read TGTGCCAGTATCACTTTAGGCCACGCGAACACCGGGGAGCTGTTTTTT. The entire variable domain, with the rest obtained from reference TRBV19 and TRBJ2-2, is as follows: DGGITQSPKYLFRKEGQNVTLSCEQNLNHDAMYWYRQDPGQGLRLIYYSQIVNDFQKGDIAEGYSVSREKKESFPLTVTSAQKNPTAFYLCASITLGHANTGELFFGEGSRLTVL.

The genes are TRBV27 and TRBJ1-2, with D unresolved. Germline CDR1 reads MNHEY; CDR2 reads SMNVEV (reference sequence). This CDR3 spans 14 amino acids. Trimming removed 2 bases at V and 7 bases at J, with 14 bases between. The CDR3 coding sequence is TGTGCCAGCAGTTTAAATGCCGGGGTTGGTGGCTACACCTTC. Its protein product is CASSLNAGVGGYTF.

The CDR3 protein is CASSRSVFNSPLHF. The DNA of the CDR3 is TGTGCCAGCAGTCGGAGTGTCTTTAATTCACCCCTCCACTTT. The V and J genes are TRBV28 and TRBJ1-6; D gene ambiguous. The CDR3 spans 14 residues. Trimming removed 5 bases from V and 6 bases from J, with 11 bases in between. CDR1 and CDR2 from the germline V gene are MDHEN and SYDVKM.

The CDR3 DNA reads as TGTGCCAGCAGCCGCAGGGGGGGCACAGATACGCAGTATTTT. This codes for CASSRRGGTDTQYF. This sequence joins TRBV7-3 and TRBJ2-3; tentative D call: TRBD1 (7 bases). The CDR3 is 14 amino acids. The germline CDR1 and CDR2 sequences are SGHTA and FQGTGA. V lost 5 bases, J lost 1 base, and 10 bases lay in between.

The chain has TRBV7-6 and TRBJ2-3; no reliable D call. This CDR3 has 12 residues. Trimming removed 5 bases from V and 0 bases from J, with 3 bases in between. CDR1 and CDR2 (germline): SGHVS, FNYEAQ. CDR3 sequence reads: CASSPSTDTQYF. The CDR3 DNA reads as TGTGCCAGCAGCCCTAGCACAGATACGCAGTATTTT.

With respect to this clone: The sample carries other DNA sequences with the same CDR3. The rearrangement uses TRBV2 and TRBJ2-2; D possibly corresponds to TRBD2 (5 bases). Germline lookup yields CDR1 SNHLY and CDR2 FYNNEI. This CDR3 region has 14 residues. V was pared by 11 bases and J by 0 bases, with 13 bases between. As DNA, the CDR3 is TGTGCCTCCCGGCAGGACTCGAACACCGGGGAGCTGTTTTTT. Encoded protein: CASRQDSNTGELFF.

The chain is built from TRBV7-6 and TRBJ2-6; D perhaps matches TRBD1 (6 bases). Germline CDR1 is SGHVS and CDR2 is FNYEAQ. The V end was cut by 5 bases, the J end by 0 bases, with 14 bases between. The CDR3 extends over 17 amino acids. Here the CDR3 reads CASSPGVGTSGANVLTF. The CDR3 coding sequence is TGTGCCAGCAGCCCAGGGGTGGGGACCTCTGGGGCCAACGTCCTGACTTTC.

The V call is TRBV2, the J call TRBJ1-5, with unresolved D. The CDR3 spans 12 residues. V gave up 5 bases and J gave up 5 bases, with 7 bases separating them. Germline V lookup: CDR1 SNHLY, CDR2 FYNNEI. Here the CDR3 reads CASSSTDQPQHF. The CDR3 DNA follows: TGTGCCAGCAGTTCGACGGATCAGCCCCAGCATTTT.

This chain uses TRBV10-3 with TRBJ2-7; unclear D gene. Trimming took off 0 bases at V and 4 bases at J, with 4 bases between the two ends. Germline loops: CDR1 ENHRY, CDR2 SYGVKD. This CDR3 comprises 12 residues. The CDR3 reads CAISESGYEQYF. The CDR3 nucleotides read TGTGCCATCAGTGAGTCCGGATACGAGCAGTACTTC.

The chain has TRBV7-2 and TRBJ2-3; D gene ambiguous. The CDR3 runs 14 residues. CDR1 and CDR2 (germline): SGHTA, FQGNSA. Trimming pared 2 bases from V and 3 bases from J, leaving 9 bases between. The CDR3 here is CASSLRTVTDTQYF. CDR3 nucleotides: TGTGCCAGCAGCTTACGAACGGTTACAGATACGCAGTATTTT. Full variable domain (outside the CDR3, taken from reference TRBV7-2 and TRBJ2-3): GAGVSQSPSNKVTEKGKDVELRCDPISGHTALYWYRQSLGQGLEFLIYFQGNSAPDKSGLPSDRFSAERTGGSVSTLTIQRTQQEDSAVYLCASSLRTVTDTQYFGPGTRLTVL.

The chain couples TRBV7-2 to TRBJ1-2; perhaps TRBD1 as D (5 bases). This CDR3 is built from 14 residues. From germline, CDR1 is SGHTA and CDR2 FQGNSA. V dropped 1 base and J dropped 5 bases, with 11 bases sitting between them. The CDR3 loop reads CASSLGAGNYGYTF. CDR3 nucleotides: TGTGCCAGCAGCTTAGGGGCAGGGAATTATGGCTACACCTTC.

This clone is a singleton in its sample. The gene calls are TRBV6-5 and TRBJ2-4; weak D call: TRBD1 (5 bases). Trimming took off 2 bases at V and 5 bases at J, with 13 bases between the two ends. CDR1 MNHEY and CDR2 SVGAGI come from the germline V gene. The CDR3 is 15 amino acids. CDR3 nucleotides: TGTGCCAGCAGTTACGGGGCAGGTATCCAAAACATTCAGTACTTC. Protein: CASSYGAGIQNIQYF.

This clone was counted only a few times. The rearrangement links TRBV6-1 to TRBJ2-7, with D possibly TRBD1 on 6 matching bases. This CDR3 is built from 11 residues. Trimming took 9 bases from V and 5 from J, leaving 11 bases between them. CDR1 is MNHNS and CDR2 is SASEGT in the germline V gene. DNA of the CDR3: TGTGCCAGACTCCAGGGGAACGAGCAGTACTTC. It codes for CARLQGNEQYF.

The chain combines TRBV19 with TRBJ2-2, with unresolved D. The CDR3 length is 16 residues. Germline loops: CDR1 LNHDA, CDR2 SQIVND (reference sequence). Trimming stripped 1 base from V and 4 bases from J, with 13 bases between. CDR3 amino acids: CASSIGAGSSTGELFF. The CDR3 nucleotides are TGTGCCAGTAGTATAGGGGCTGGGTCGAGCACCGGGGAGCTGTTTTTT.

J is TRBJ2-1 and V is TRBV11-2; possible D gene TRBD1, 6 bases. This CDR3 comprises 12 residues. Germline V gene data show CDR1 as SGHAT and CDR2 as FQNNGV. V gave up 5 bases and J gave up 8 bases, with 10 bases separating them. CDR3 sequence reads: CASSPNRDEQFF. Here the CDR3 DNA reads TGTGCCAGCAGCCCAAACAGGGATGAGCAGTTCTTC.

V usage is TRBV6-5 and J usage is TRBJ1-5, with D tentatively TRBD1 (5 bases). Germline V gene lookup returns CDR1 MNHEY and CDR2 SVGAGI. V was trimmed by 8 bases and J by 0 bases, leaving 11 bases between them. The CDR3 has 14 residues. The DNA for the CDR3 is TGTGCCAGCGGTCCCAGGGCTAGCAATCAGCCCCAGCATTTT. Protein sequence: CASGPRASNQPQHF.

The chain recombines TRBV5-6 with TRBJ2-3; D is possibly TRBD2 (5 bases). CDR3 length equals 15 residues. Trimming removed 1 base at V and 2 bases at J, with 11 bases between. Germline V gene lookup returns CDR1 SGHDT and CDR2 YYEEEE. For the CDR3, the DNA is TGTGCCAGCAGCTTGACGGAGCGGTACACAGATACGCAGTATTTT. Encoded protein: CASSLTERYTDTQYF.

DNA of the CDR3: TGTGCCAGCAGGCCGGGACAGGGGAACACAGATACGCAGTATTTT. Its protein product is CASRPGQGNTDTQYF. The rearrangement links TRBV5-4 to TRBJ2-3, with 10 bases matching TRBD1. The V gene's germline CDR1 is SGHNT and CDR2 YYREEE (reference sequence). The CDR3 sequence is 15 residues long. The V and J ends lost 5 bases and 2 bases, in that order; junction bases with no gene match: 5. Full variable domain (missing parts from reference TRBV5-4 and TRBJ2-3): ETGVTQSPTHLIKTRGQQVTLRCSSQSGHNTVSWYQQALGQGPQFIFQYYREEENGRGNFPPRFSGLQFPNYSSELNVNALELDDSALYLCASRPGQGNTDTQYFGPGTRLTVL.

The chain joins TRBV12-5 to TRBJ1-6; TRBD1 is a possible D gene (6 bases). Trimming stripped 7 bases from V and 7 bases from J, with 14 bases between. The CDR3 runs to 14 residues. The germline V gene has CDR1 LGHNT and CDR2 FRNRAP. The CDR3 DNA follows: TGTGCTAGTGCCACAGGGAACTGGAATTCACCCCTCCACTTT. Amino acids: CASATGNWNSPLHF.

The chain recombines TRBV2 with TRBJ2-7; D is unclear. Germline V gene data show CDR1 as SNHLY and CDR2 as FYNNEI. V lost 2 bases, J lost 6 bases, and 5 bases lay in between. The CDR3 sequence is 11 residues long. CDR3 DNA: TGTGCCAGCAGTGAATTGGTCGAGCAGTACTTC. Protein: CASSELVEQYF.

This rearrangement joins TRBV30 to TRBJ1-3; D not resolved. This CDR3 region has 12 residues. Trimming cost V 7 bases and J 1 base, with 8 bases left between them. Germline CDR1 is GTSNPN and CDR2 is SVGIG (reference sequence). The CDR3 DNA follows: TGTGCCTATAGGGCGTCTGGAAACACCATATATTTT. Translated: CAYRASGNTIYF.

This clone was seen a single time. The gene calls are TRBV6-5 and TRBJ2-5; D ambiguous. CDR1 is MNHEY, CDR2 SVGAGI, per germline. V was cut by 0 bases and J by 0 bases, with 5 bases left in between. The CDR3 runs 14 residues. The CDR3 coding sequence is TGTGCCAGCAGTTACTCTGCGTACCAAGAGACCCAGTACTTC. This encodes CASSYSAYQETQYF.

The V and J genes are TRBV18 and TRBJ1-3; D is unclear. Germline CDR1 KGHSH, CDR2 LQKENI. V was trimmed by 2 bases and J by 2 bases, leaving 13 bases between them. This CDR3 has 16 amino acids. DNA for the CDR3: TGTGCCAGCTCACCAGATTTAGGACGGGCTGGAAACACCATATATTTT. Protein: CASSPDLGRAGNTIYF.

This rearrangement joins TRBV4-1 to TRBJ2-1, with 7 positions matching TRBD1. The CDR3 is 17 residues long. Looked up from germline, CDR1 is MGHRA and CDR2 is YSYEKL. V shed 4 bases, J shed 0 bases, and the junction held 9 bases outside the gene matches. The CDR3 DNA reads as TGCGCCAGCAGCCGTATGATACAGGGGCCCTCCTACAATGAGCAGTTCTTC. Translation gives CASSRMIQGPSYNEQFF.